The 22 T cell receptor beta chains presented below share a single source sample, sequenced in a study of CXCR3-negative and CXCR3-positive naive CD8 T cells. What these receptors recognize is not known. Whole-study findings and limits: Naive cells positive for CXCR3 carried more hydrophobic TRB CDR3s than CXCR3-negative ones.

UMI-labeled 5' RACE TRB cDNA libraries were prepared from the cells. TCRdb reanalyzed the 5' RACE reads, giving one entry per CDR3 protein sequence and no DNA. This sample's table reports 140,000 to 150,000 distinct CDR3 sequences. The specimen sequenced was naive CXCR3+ CD8+ T cells from blood. Subset: CD45RO-CCR7+CD27+CD95- naive CD8+ T cells expressing CXCR3 (TNR3+). The source of these receptors is a human donor in good health. Some clones in this sample may be carry-over from other donors' samples.

The chain carries TRBV2 and TRBJ2-3; the TRBD2 assignment by TCRdb is unverifiable without DNA. The CDR3 totals 17 residues. From germline, CDR1 is SNHLY and CDR2 FYNNEI. CDR3 in amino acids: CASSLHLREVSTDTQYF.

The chain uses TRBV7-9 and TRBJ2-3; there is no DNA to check the TCRdb D call of TRBD2. CDR3 size: 16 residues. CDR1 SEHNR and CDR2 FQNEAQ come from the germline V gene (reference sequence). The CDR3 here is CASTEVGTSLTDTQYF. Using reference TRBV7-9 and TRBJ2-3 for the parts outside the CDR3, the full variable domain is DTGVSQNPRHKITKRGQNVTFRCDPISEHNRLYWYRQTLGQGPEFLTYFQNEAQLEKSRLLSDRFSAERPKGSFSTLEIQRTEQGDSAMYLCASTEVGTSLTDTQYFGPGTRLTVL.

The chain employs TRBV12-3 or TRBV12-4 and TRBJ2-5; checking the TCRdb D call of TRBD1 is not possible without DNA. The CDR3 has 16 residues. CDR3 protein: CASSSTWTGSQETQYF.

The chain recombines TRBV5-1 with TRBJ2-6; there is no DNA to check the TCRdb D call of TRBD1. In germline, CDR1 is SGHRS, CDR2 YFSETQ. The CDR3 is made up of 20 amino acids. CDR3 in amino acids: CASSLQSPGRSFSGANVLTF.

The chain employs TRBV7-9 and TRBJ2-7. Looked up from germline, CDR1 is SEHNR and CDR2 is FQNEAQ (reference sequence). This CDR3 has 11 residues. The CDR3 is CASSRNYEQYF. Together with reference TRBV7-9 and TRBJ2-7, the CDR3 gives the full variable domain: DTGVSQNPRHKITKRGQNVTFRCDPISEHNRLYWYRQTLGQGPEFLTYFQNEAQLEKSRLLSDRFSAERPKGSFSTLEIQRTEQGDSAMYLCASSRNYEQYFGPGTRLTVT.

The chain links TRBV7-3 to TRBJ2-5; TCRdb gives TRBD2 as the D gene, but with no DNA this cannot be confirmed. The CDR3 contains 15 residues. Germline V CDR1 and CDR2: SGHTA, FQGTGA. CDR3 region: CASSASGEKGETQYF. The full variable domain, rest sourced from reference TRBV7-3 and TRBJ2-5, is GAGVSQTPSNKVTEKGKYVELRCDPISGHTALYWYRQSLGQGPEFLIYFQGTGAADDSGLPNDRFFAVRPEGSVSTLKIQRTERGDSAVYLCASSASGEKGETQYFGPGTRLLVL.

This chain uses TRBV2 with TRBJ2-2; TCRdb's D gene call, TRBD1, goes unchecked for lack of DNA. CDR3 length equals 18 residues. Germline V gene data show CDR1 as SNHLY and CDR2 as FYNNEI. Here the CDR3 reads CASRGVGPQESNTGELFF.

This sequence joins TRBV5-1 and TRBJ1-3. The germline CDR1 and CDR2 sequences are SGHRS and YFSETQ. This CDR3 has 17 residues. CDR3 region: CASSLDSEANSGNTIYF. Using reference TRBV5-1 and TRBJ1-3 for the parts outside the CDR3, the full variable domain is KAGVTQTPRYLIKTRGQQVTLSCSPISGHRSVSWYQQTPGQGLQFLFEYFSETQRNKGNFPGRFSGRQFSNSRSEMNVSTLELGDSALYLCASSLDSEANSGNTIYFGEGSWLTVV.

The rearrangement uses TRBV29-1 and TRBJ1-1; the D call of TRBD1 rests on TCRdb alone, since no DNA is present to check it. In germline, CDR1 is SQVTM, CDR2 ANQGSEA. This CDR3 contains 13 residues. The CDR3 loop reads CSSGGTANTEAFF. The entire variable domain, with the rest obtained from reference TRBV29-1 and TRBJ1-1, is as follows: SAVISQKPSRDICQRGTSLTIQCQVDSQVTMMFWYRQQPGQSLTLIATANQGSEATYESGFVIDKFPISRPNLTFSTLTVSNMSPEDSSIYLCSSGGTANTEAFFGQGTRLTVV.

The CDR3 protein is CAWKGMQVAGGGFRGTEAFF. The gene calls are TRBV30 and TRBJ1-1; the D call from TCRdb, TRBD1, cannot be confirmed without DNA. The CDR3 runs 20 residues. Germline V gene lookup returns CDR1 GTSNPN and CDR2 SVGIG (reference sequence).

The chain employs TRBV10-3 and TRBJ2-7. The CDR3 runs 13 residues. Per germline, CDR1 ENHRY and CDR2 SYGVKD. CDR3 amino acids: CAISDRTSYEQYF.

The V call is TRBV28, the J call TRBJ1-4; lacking DNA, the TRBD1 call made by TCRdb goes unchecked. This CDR3 is built from 16 residues. Germline CDR1 MDHEN, CDR2 SYDVKM. CDR3 residues: CASSRIADRADEKLFF.

The chain combines TRBV2 with TRBJ2-1; TCRdb's D gene call, TRBD2, goes unchecked for lack of DNA. The CDR3 totals 16 residues. Germline CDR1 and CDR2: SNHLY and FYNNEI. CDR3 region: CASIALSGIEGNEQFF. Full variable domain (outside the CDR3, taken from reference TRBV2 and TRBJ2-1): EPEVTQTPSHQVTQMGQEVILRCVPISNHLYFYWYRQILGQKVEFLVSFYNNEISEKSEIFDDQFSVERPDGSNFTLKIRSTKLEDSAMYFCASIALSGIEGNEQFFGPGTRLTVL.

V is TRBV12-3 or TRBV12-4 and J is TRBJ2-7; TCRdb lists TRBD2, though no DNA is available to test this call. The CDR3 sequence is 16 residues long. The CDR3 loop is CASSSSGRDSPYEQYF.

The genes are TRBV4-3 and TRBJ1-3. The germline V gene has CDR1 LGHNA and CDR2 YSLEER. The CDR3 length is 17 residues. CDR3 sequence: CASSQGPDRASGNTIYF.

The chain recombines TRBV7-9 with TRBJ1-2. The CDR3 loop spans 12 amino acids. The V gene's germline CDR1 is SEHNR and CDR2 FQNEAQ (reference sequence). This chain's CDR3 is CASSSGWNRYTF.

CDR3 sequence: CASSYSGTSSSEEYF. The chain is built from TRBV6-5 and TRBJ2-5; TCRdb indicates TRBD2, and absent DNA this call remains unverified. Per germline, CDR1 MNHEY and CDR2 SVGAGI. CDR3 length: 15 residues.

The rearrangement links TRBV5-1 to TRBJ1-1; the TCRdb call, TRBD1, lacks DNA for checking. The CDR3 consists of 15 residues. Germline lookup yields CDR1 SGHRS and CDR2 YFSETQ. The CDR3 sequence: CASSFYTGGGTEAFF. The whole variable domain, remainder taken from reference TRBV5-1 and TRBJ1-1, is KAGVTQTPRYLIKTRGQQVTLSCSPISGHRSVSWYQQTPGQGLQFLFEYFSETQRNKGNFPGRFSGRQFSNSRSEMNVSTLELGDSALYLCASSFYTGGGTEAFFGQGTRLTVV.

The chain joins TRBV5-6 to TRBJ2-2; TCRdb picks TRBD1, but there is no DNA to check that call. This CDR3 is built from 15 residues. The germline gives CDR1 SGHDT, CDR2 YYEEEE. Here the CDR3 reads CASSLWTVYTGELFF.

V gene TRBV29-1 combines with J gene TRBJ1-1. CDR1 is SQVTM, CDR2 ANQGSEA, per germline. The CDR3 has 11 residues. This CDR3 reads CSVWVFTEAFF.

The chain links TRBV7-9 to TRBJ2-7; TCRdb outputs TRBD1, but without DNA this stays unchecked. The CDR3 covers 18 residues. The germline V gene has CDR1 SEHNR and CDR2 FQNEAQ (reference sequence). The CDR3 sequence: CASSLGGSVPRPFYEQYF. The full variable domain, completed using reference TRBV7-9 and TRBJ2-7, is DTGVSQNPRHKITKRGQNVTFRCDPISEHNRLYWYRQTLGQGPEFLTYFQNEAQLEKSRLLSDRFSAERPKGSFSTLEIQRTEQGDSAMYLCASSLGGSVPRPFYEQYFGPGTRLTVT.

This chain joins TRBV11-2 and TRBJ2-3; as DNA is missing, the TRBD2 call by TCRdb cannot be tested. This CDR3 spans 17 amino acids. Germline CDR1 SGHAT, CDR2 FQNNGV. CDR3 region: CASSLAGLGLTTDTQYF.